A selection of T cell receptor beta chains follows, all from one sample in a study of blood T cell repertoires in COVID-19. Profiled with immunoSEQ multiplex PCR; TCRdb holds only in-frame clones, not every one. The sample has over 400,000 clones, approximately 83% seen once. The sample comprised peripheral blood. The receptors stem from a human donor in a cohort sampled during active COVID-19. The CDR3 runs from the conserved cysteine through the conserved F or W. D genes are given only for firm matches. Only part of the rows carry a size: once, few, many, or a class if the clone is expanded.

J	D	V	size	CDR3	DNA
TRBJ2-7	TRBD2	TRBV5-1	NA	CASSLWPGGYEQYF	TGCGCCAGCAGCTTGTGGCCGGGGGGATACGAGCAGTACTTC
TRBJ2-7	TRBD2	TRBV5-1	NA	CASSPIAGAPDEQYF	TGCGCCAGCAGCCCAATAGCGGGAGCCCCCGACGAGCAGTACTTC
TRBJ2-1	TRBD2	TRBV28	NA	CASFNKGLAGARYNYNEQFF	TGTGCCAGCTTCAATAAAGGGCTAGCGGGAGCTCGATATAATTACAATGAGCAGTTCTTC
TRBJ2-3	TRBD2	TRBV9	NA	CASSHRLAGFRDADTQYF	TGTGCCAGCAGCCACCGACTAGCGGGATTCCGTGATGCAGATACGCAGTATTTT
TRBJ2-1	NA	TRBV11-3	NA	CASSLEGRVNDEQFF	TGTGCCAGCAGCTTGGAGGGCCGGGTCAACGATGAGCAGTTCTTC
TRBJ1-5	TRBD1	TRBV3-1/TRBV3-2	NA	CASSQRQGQGQPQHF	TGTGCCAGCAGCCAAAGACAGGGTCAGGGGCAGCCCCAGCATTTT
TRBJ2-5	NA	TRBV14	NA	CASSQVVRQLKETQYF	TGTGCCAGCAGCCAAGTCGTTAGACAGCTTAAAGAGACCCAGTACTTC
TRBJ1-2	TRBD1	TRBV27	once	CASSLSWDSYGYTF	TGTGCCAGCAGTTTATCGTGGGACAGTTATGGCTACACCTTC
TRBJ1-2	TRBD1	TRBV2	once	CASWGWTGLTGYTF	TGTGCCAGCTGGGGGTGGACAGGCTTGACTGGCTACACCTTC
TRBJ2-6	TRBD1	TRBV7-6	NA	CASSLLGQGASGANVLTF	TGTGCCAGCAGCCTGCTGGGACAGGGGGCCTCTGGGGCCAACGTCCTGACTTTC
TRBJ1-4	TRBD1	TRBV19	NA	CASSSQGRTNEKLFF	TGTGCCAGTAGTTCACAGGGGAGGACTAATGAAAAACTGTTTTTT
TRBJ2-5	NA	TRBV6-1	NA	CASSEGGGGALSTQYF	TGTGCCAGCAGTGAAGGAGGCGGGGGCGCTTTGTCGACCCAGTACTTC
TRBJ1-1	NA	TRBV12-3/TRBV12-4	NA	CASAQRTEAFF	TGTGCCAGCGCGCAGCGGACTGAAGCTTTCTTT
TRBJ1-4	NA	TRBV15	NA	CATSEGFATNEKLFF	TGTGCCACCAGCGAGGGATTTGCAACTAATGAAAAACTGTTTTTT
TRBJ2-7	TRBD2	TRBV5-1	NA	CASSSLAGGLAYEQYF	TGCGCCAGCAGCTCATTAGCGGGAGGGTTAGCCTACGAGCAGTACTTC
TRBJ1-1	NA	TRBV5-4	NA	CASSPRQVPNTEAFF	TGTGCCAGCAGCCCAAGACAGGTCCCGAACACTGAAGCTTTCTTT
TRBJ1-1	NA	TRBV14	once	CASSQGVGDTEAFF	TGTGCCAGCAGCCAAGGGGTCGGGGACACTGAAGCTTTCTTT
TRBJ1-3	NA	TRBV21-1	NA	CASSKVYAGKQETQRNTIYF	TGTGCCAGCAGCAAAGTGTATGCGGGGAAGCAGGAAACGCAGAGAAACACCATATATTTT
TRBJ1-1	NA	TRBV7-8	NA	CASSLAGALGTEAFF	TGTGCCAGCAGCTTAGCGGGAGCGTTGGGGACTGAAGCTTTCTTT
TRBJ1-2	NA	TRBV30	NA	CAWRKSGASGYTF	TGTGCCTGGAGGAAGTCAGGGGCGAGTGGCTACACCTTC
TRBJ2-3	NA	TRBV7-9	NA	CASSSPEEGDTQYF	TGTGCCAGCAGCTCCCCCGAGGAGGGAGATACGCAGTATTTT
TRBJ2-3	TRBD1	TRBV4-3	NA	CASSLSRDSTTDTQYF	TGCGCCAGCAGCTTAAGCCGGGACAGCACCACAGATACGCAGTATTTT
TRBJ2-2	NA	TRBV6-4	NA	CASSAGTNTGELFF	TGTGCCAGCAGTGCGGGGACAAACACCGGGGAGCTGTTTTTT
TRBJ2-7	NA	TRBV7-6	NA	CASSLNGYEQYF	TGTGCCAGCAGCTTAAACGGCTACGAGCAGTACTTC
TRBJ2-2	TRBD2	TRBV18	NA	CASSPGRLAGLGGELFF	TGTGCCAGCTCACCGGGCAGGCTAGCGGGCCTCGGCGGGGAGCTGTTTTTT
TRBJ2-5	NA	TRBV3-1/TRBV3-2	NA	CASSQTQETQYF	TGTGCCAGCAGCCAAACTCAAGAGACCCAGTACTTC
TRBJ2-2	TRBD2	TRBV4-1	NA	CASSQATSGRRRGGTGELFF	TGCGCCAGCAGCCAGGCGACTAGCGGGAGGCGAAGGGGGGGAACCGGGGAGCTGTTTTTT